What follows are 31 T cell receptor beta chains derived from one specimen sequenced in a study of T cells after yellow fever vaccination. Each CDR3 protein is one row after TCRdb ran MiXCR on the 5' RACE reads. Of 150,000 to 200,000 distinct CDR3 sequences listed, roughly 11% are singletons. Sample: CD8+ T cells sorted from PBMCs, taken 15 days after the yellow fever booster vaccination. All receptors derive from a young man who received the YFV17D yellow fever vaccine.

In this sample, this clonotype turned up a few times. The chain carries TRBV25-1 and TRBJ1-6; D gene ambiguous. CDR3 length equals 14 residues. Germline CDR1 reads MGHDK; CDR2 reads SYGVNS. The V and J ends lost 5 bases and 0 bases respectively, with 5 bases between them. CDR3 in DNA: TGTGCCAGCAGTTCCAGCTCCTATAATTCACCCCTCCACTTT. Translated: CASSSSSYNSPLHF.

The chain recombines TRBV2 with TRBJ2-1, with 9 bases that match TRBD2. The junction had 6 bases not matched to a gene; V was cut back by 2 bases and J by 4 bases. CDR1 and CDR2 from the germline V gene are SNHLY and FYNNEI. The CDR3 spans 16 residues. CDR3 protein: CASSESETSGYNEQFF. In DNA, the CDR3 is TGTGCCAGCAGTGAATCGGAGACTAGCGGATACAATGAGCAGTTCTTC.

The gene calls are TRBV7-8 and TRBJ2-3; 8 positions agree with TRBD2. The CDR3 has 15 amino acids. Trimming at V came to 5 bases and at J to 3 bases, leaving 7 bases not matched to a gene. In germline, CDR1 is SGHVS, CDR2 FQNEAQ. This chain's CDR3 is CASSPGGVFTDTQYF. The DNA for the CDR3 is TGTGCCAGCAGCCCCGGGGGGGTCTTTACAGATACGCAGTATTTT. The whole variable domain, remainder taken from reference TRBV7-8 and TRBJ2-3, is GAGVSQSPRYKVAKRGQDVALRCDPISGHVSLFWYQQALGQGPEFLTYFQNEAQLDKSGLPSDRFFAERPEGSVSTLKIQRTQQEDSAVYLCASSPGGVFTDTQYFGPGTRLTVL.

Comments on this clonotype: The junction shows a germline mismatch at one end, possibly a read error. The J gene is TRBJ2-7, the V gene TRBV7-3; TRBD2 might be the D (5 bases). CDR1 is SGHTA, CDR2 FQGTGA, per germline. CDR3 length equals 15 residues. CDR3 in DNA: TGTGCCAGCAGTTTAAGCCCGGGGAGCTCCTACGAGCAGTACTTC. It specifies CASSLSPGSSYEQYF.

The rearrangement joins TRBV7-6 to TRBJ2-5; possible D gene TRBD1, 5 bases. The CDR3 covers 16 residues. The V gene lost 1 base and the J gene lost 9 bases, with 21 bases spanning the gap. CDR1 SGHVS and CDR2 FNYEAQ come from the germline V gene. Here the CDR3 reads CASSLVVLANPRAQYF. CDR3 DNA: TGTGCCAGCAGCTTAGTGGTTCTCGCAAACCCCAGGGCCCAGTACTTC.

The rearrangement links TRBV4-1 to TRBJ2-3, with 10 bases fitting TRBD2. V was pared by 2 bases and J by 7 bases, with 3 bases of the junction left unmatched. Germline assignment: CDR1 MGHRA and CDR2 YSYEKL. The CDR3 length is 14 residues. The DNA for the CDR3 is TGCGCCAGCAGCCAAAGCGGGGGGGCATATACGCAGTATTTT. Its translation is CASSQSGGAYTQYF.

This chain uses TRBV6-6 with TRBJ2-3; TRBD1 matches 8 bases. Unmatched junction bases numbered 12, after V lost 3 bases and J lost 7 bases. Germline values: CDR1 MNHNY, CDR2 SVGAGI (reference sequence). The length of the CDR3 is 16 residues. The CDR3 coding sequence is TGTGCCAGCAGTTATGAAGGGCAGGGGGCGGGATATACGCAGTATTTT. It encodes CASSYEGQGAGYTQYF.

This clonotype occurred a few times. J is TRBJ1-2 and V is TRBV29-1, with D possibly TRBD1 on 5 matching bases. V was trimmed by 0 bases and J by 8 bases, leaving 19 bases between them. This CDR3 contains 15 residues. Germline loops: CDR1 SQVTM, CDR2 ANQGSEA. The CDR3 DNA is TGCAGCGTTGAAGATAGGGACGGCCACTATGTGGGCTACACCTTC. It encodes CSVEDRDGHYVGYTF.

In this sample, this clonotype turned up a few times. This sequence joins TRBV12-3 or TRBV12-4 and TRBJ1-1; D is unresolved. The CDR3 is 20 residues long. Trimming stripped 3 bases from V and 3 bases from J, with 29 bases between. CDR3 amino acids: CASSFVVFLNPSPEDTEAFF. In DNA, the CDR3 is TGTGCCAGCAGTTTTGTAGTTTTCCTCAATCCGAGTCCGGAGGACACTGAAGCTTTCTTT.

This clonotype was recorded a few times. The CDR3 protein is CASSPGGPATDTQYF. The DNA for the CDR3 is TGTGCCAGCAGCCCAGGGGGGCCAGCCACAGATACGCAGTATTTT. The chain joins TRBV9 to TRBJ2-3; perhaps TRBD1 as D (7 bases). Germline CDR1 reads SGDLS; CDR2 reads YYNGEE. The CDR3 loop spans 15 amino acids. Trimming stripped 4 bases from V and 2 bases from J, with 14 bases between.

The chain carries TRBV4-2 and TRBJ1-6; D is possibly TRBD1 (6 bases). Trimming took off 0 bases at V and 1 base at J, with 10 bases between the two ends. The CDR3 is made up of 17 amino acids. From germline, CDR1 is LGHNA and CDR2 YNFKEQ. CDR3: CASSQDLGGSYNSPLHF. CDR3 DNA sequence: TGTGCCAGCAGCCAAGATTTAGGGGGGTCCTATAATTCACCCCTCCACTTT.

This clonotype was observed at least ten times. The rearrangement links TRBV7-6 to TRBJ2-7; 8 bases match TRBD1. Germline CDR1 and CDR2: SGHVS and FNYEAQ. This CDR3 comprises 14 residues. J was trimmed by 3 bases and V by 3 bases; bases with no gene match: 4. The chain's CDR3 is CASSLGGQGYEQYF. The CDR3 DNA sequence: TGTGCCAGCAGCTTGGGAGGACAGGGCTACGAGCAGTACTTC.

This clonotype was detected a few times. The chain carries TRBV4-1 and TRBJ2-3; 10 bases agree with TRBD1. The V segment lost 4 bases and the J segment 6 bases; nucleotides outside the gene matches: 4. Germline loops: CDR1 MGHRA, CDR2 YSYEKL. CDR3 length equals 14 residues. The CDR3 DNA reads TGCGCCAGCAGCCCGGGACAGGGGTTGGATACGCAGTATTTT. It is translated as CASSPGQGLDTQYF.

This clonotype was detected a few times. The CDR3 DNA is TGTGCCATCAGCGTGCTTACAGGGGAGCGTACCCTCCACTTT. It codes for CAISVLTGERTLHF. J is TRBJ1-6 and V is TRBV10-3; 7 bases are shared with TRBD1. Germline CDR1 ENHRY, CDR2 SYGVKD. The V segment lost 6 bases and the J segment 14 bases; nucleotides outside the gene matches: 13. This CDR3 comprises 14 residues.

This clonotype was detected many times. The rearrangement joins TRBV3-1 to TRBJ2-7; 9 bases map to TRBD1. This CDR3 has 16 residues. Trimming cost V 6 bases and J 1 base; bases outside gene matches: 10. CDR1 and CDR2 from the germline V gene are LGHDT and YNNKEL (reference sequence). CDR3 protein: CASSATGTGSSYEQYF. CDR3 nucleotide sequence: TGTGCCAGCAGTGCAACCGGGACAGGGTCTTCCTACGAGCAGTACTTC.

CDR3 region: CASSPLRSIADTQYF. The CDR3 coding sequence is TGTGCCAGCAGCCCCCTCAGATCGATCGCGGATACGCAGTATTTT. J is TRBJ2-3 and V is TRBV5-6; no definite D call. The length of the CDR3 is 15 residues. From germline, CDR1 is SGHDT and CDR2 YYEEEE. Trimming stripped 4 bases from V and 6 bases from J, with 18 bases between.

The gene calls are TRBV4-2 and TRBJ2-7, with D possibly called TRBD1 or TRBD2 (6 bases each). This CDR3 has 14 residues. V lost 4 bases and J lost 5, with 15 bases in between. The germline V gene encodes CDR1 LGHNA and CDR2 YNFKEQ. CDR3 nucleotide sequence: TGTGCCAGCAGCCCCACCTGGGGGGCCCACGAGCAGTACTTC. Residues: CASSPTWGAHEQYF.

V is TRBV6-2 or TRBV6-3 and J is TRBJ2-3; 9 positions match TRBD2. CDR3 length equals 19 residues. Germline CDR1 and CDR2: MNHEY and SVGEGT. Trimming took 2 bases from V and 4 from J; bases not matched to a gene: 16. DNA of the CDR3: TGTGCCAGCAGTTACCTCCCCTCGCGGGGGGGCGTGGAGTCAGATACGCAGTATTTT. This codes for CASSYLPSRGGVESDTQYF.

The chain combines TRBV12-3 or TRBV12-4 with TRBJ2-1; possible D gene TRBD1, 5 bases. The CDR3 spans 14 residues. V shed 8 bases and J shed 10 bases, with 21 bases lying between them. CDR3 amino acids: CASLRQGSGDEQFF. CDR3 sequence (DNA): TGTGCCAGCCTAAGGCAGGGATCAGGAGACGAGCAGTTCTTC.

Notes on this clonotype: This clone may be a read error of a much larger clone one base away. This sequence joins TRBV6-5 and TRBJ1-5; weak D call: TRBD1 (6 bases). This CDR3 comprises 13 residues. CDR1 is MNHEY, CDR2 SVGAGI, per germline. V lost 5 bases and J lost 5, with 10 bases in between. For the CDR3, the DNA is TGTGCCAGCAGTCGAGGGGGGGATCAGCCCCAGCATTTT. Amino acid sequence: CASSRGGDQPQHF.

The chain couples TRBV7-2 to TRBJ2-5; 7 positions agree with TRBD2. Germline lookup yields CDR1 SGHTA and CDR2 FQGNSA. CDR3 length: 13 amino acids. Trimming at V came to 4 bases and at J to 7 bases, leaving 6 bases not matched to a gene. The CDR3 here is CASSWGGEATQYF. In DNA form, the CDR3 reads TGTGCCAGCAGCTGGGGGGGGGAGGCGACCCAGTACTTC.

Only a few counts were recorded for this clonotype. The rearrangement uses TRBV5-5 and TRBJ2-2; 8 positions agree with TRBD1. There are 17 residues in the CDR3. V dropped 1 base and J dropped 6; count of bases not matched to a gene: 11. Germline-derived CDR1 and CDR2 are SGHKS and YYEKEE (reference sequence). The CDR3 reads CASSLLGQVLSAGELFF. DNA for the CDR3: TGTGCCAGCAGCTTGTTGGGACAGGTCCTTTCCGCCGGGGAGCTGTTTTTT.

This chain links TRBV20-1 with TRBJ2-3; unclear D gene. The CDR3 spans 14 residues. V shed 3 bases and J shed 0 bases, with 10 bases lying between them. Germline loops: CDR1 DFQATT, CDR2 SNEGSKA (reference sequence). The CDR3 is CSASSGLSTDTQYF. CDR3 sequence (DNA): TGCAGTGCTAGCTCCGGGCTTAGCACAGATACGCAGTATTTT.

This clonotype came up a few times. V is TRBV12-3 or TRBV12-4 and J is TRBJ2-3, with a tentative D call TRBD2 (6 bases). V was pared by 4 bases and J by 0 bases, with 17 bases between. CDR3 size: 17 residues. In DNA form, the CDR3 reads TGTGCCAGCAGTTCGGGACTCGGGCCTCTTAGCACAGATACGCAGTATTTT. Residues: CASSSGLGPLSTDTQYF.

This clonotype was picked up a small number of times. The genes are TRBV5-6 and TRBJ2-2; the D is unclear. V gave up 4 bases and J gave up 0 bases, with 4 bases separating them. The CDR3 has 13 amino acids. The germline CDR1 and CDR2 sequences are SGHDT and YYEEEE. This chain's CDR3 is CASSMANTGELFF. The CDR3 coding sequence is TGTGCCAGCAGCATGGCGAACACCGGGGAGCTGTTTTTT.

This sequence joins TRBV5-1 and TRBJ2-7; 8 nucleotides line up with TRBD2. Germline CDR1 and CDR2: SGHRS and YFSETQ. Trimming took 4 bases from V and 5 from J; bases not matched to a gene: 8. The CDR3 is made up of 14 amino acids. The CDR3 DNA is TGCGCCAGCAGCCGGCCGGGACTAGGGGACGAGCAGTACTTC. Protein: CASSRPGLGDEQYF.

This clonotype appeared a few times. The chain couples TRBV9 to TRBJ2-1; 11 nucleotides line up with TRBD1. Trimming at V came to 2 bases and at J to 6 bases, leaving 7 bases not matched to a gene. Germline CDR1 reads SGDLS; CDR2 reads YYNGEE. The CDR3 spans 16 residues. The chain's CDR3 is CASSVPPGQGGNEQFF. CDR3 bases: TGTGCCAGCAGCGTCCCACCGGGACAGGGGGGCAATGAGCAGTTCTTC.

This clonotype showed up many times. CDR3 bases: TGCGCCAGCAGGATTCGGACAGGGACAGCCAATGAGCAGTTCTTC. Amino acids: CASRIRTGTANEQFF. The chain links TRBV4-1 to TRBJ2-1, with 8 bases matching TRBD1. Trimming removed 6 bases from V and 6 bases from J; junction bases left unmatched: 10. Germline CDR1 MGHRA, CDR2 YSYEKL. This CDR3 has 15 residues.

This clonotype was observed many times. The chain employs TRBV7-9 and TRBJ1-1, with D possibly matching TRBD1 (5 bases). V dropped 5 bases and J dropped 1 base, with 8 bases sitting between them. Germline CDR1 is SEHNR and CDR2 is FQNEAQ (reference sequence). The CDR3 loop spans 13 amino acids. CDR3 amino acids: CASSDGQNTEAFF. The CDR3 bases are TGTGCCAGCAGCGACGGACAGAACACTGAAGCTTTCTTT.

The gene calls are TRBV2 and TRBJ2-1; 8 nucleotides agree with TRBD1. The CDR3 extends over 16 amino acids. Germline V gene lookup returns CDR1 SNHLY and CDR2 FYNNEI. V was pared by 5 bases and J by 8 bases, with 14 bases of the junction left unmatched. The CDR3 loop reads CASSPLTQGAGYEQFF. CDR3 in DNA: TGTGCCAGCAGTCCCCTCACCCAGGGGGCGGGCTATGAGCAGTTCTTC.

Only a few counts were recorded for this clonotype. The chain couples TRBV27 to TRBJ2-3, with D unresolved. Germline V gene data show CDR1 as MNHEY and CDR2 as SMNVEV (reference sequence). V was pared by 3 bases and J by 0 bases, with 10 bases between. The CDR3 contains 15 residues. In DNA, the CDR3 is TGTGCCAGCAGTTTTGTCGCGACTAGCACAGATACGCAGTATTTT. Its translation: CASSFVATSTDTQYF.